This T cell receptor (beta chain) was captured in a study of shared clonotypes between healthy human individuals. Study-level information: The donor group consisted of two women and a few men, aged 18 to 49.

For each subset, genomic DNA was distributed in equal portions over several immunoSEQ plates. Template amounts of about 290 ng DNA, tens of thousands of T cell genomes, were employed in unsorted PBMC replicate PCRs. In the study's own analysis: ImmunoSEQ supplied junction-only sequences lacking quality scores, so filtering was different. The data were produced by immunoSEQ multiplex PCR, yet TCRdb's version contains in-frame clones alone and is incomplete. That table gives V, J and clone size, and the DNA gave D and trimming. This table has fewer than 600,000 clones, just over 75% appearing once. The CDR3 covers 13 residues. Trimming took 2 bases from V and 2 from J, leaving 6 bases between them. From germline, CDR1 is SGHRS and CDR2 YFSETQ.

The gene calls are TRBV5-1 and TRBJ2-3, with D perhaps assigned TRBD1 or TRBD2 (5 bases each). Sequenced: PBMCs. The sequence came from a woman in her thirties or forties in good health. Some clones in this sample may be carry-over from other donors' samples. The CDR3 DNA sequence: TGCGCCAGCAGCTTCGGGACCACAGATACGCAGTATTTT. Translating gives CASSFGTTDTQYF.